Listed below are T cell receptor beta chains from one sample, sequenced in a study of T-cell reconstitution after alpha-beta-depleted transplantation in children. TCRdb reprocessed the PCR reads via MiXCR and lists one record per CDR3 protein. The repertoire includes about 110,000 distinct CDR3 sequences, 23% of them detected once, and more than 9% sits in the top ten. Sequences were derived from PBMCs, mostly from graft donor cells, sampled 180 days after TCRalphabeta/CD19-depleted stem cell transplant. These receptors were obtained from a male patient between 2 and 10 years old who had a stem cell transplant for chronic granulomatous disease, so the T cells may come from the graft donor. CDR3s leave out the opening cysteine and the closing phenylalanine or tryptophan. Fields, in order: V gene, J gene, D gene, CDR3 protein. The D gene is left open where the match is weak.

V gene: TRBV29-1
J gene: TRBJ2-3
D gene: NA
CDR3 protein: SAISRRGTDTQY

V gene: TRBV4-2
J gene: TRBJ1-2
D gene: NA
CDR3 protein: ASSQDWGLSYGYT

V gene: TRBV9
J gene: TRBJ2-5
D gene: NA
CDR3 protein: ASSPPGLQETQY

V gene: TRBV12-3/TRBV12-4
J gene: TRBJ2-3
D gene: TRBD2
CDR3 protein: ASSFLAGAPDTQY

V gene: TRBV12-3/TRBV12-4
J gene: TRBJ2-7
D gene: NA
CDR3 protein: ASSFMGSQY

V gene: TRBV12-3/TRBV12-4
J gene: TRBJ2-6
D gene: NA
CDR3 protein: ASSSVTGANVLT

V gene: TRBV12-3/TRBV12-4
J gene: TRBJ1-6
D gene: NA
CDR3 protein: ASSSTVRSPLH

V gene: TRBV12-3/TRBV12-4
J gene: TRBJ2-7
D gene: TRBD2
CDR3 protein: ASSLGWGGEQY

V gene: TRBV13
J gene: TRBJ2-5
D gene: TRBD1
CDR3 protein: ASSPSIFRDRKKPRSRKTQY

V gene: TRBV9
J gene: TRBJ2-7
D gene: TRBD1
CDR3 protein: ASSPRGLGDRGGEQY

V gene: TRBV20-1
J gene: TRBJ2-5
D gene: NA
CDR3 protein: SAAPVEGRLETQY

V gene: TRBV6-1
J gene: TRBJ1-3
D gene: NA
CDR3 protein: ASSEAGIPGNTIY